This TCR beta chain appears in the sequencing data of a study of response to subunit inactivated influenza vaccine. Study-wide findings and caveats: Every seasonal influenza vaccination brings in few new T cells, the authors suggested.

This clonotype came up many times. Antigen unknown. The V gene lost 4 bases and the J gene lost 1 base, with 9 bases spanning the gap. CDR1 and CDR2 from the germline V gene are SEHNR and FQNEAQ (reference sequence). The CDR3 is 14 amino acids. Each CDR3 protein is one row after TCRdb ran MiXCR on the RT-PCR reads. Of about 530,000 distinct CDR3 sequences in the sample, under 15% were seen once. V gene TRBV7-9 combines with J gene TRBJ2-3; tentatively, D is TRBD1 or TRBD2 (6 bases each). This receptor was identified in a man in his forties or fifties who received an inactivated influenza vaccine. The specimen comprised PBMCs from blood, sampled more than 35 days after vaccination. CDR3 nucleotides: TGTGCCAGCAGCTCTAGGGGGGGCACAGATACGCAGTATTTT. Encoded protein: CASSSRGGTDTQYF.